The rows below give T cell receptor beta chains drawn from one sample of a study of blood T cell repertoires in COVID-19. The repertoire was sequenced with immunoSEQ multiplex PCR; TCRdb's copy has only in-frame clones and lacks some. The sample records about 73,000 clones, 65% to 85% being singletons. Sequencing was carried out using peripheral blood. These TCRs come from a woman aged 55-69 years with acute or convalescent COVID-19. The CDR3 runs from the conserved cysteine through the conserved F or W. Each record gives: CDR3 length, V gene, J gene, clone size, D gene, CDR3 protein, CDR3 DNA. The D gene is left open where the match is weak. Clone size appears in some rows only: once, few, many, or a class for an expanded clone.

16,TRBV4-1,TRBJ1-3,NA,NA,CASSQFSQGSGNTIYF,TGCGCCAGCAGCCAGTTTTCCCAGGGCTCTGGAAACACCATATATTTT
17,TRBV9,TRBJ2-4,few,TRBD1,CASSGRDRGRVGNIQYF,TGTGCCAGCAGCGGCCGGGACAGGGGGCGCGTTGGGAACATTCAGTACTTC
14,TRBV9,TRBJ2-5,NA,TRBD2,CASSVGASGETQYF,TGTGCCAGCAGCGTAGGGGCTAGCGGAGAGACCCAGTACTTC
15,TRBV2,TRBJ2-1,NA,TRBD2,CASSGSSGGYNEQFF,TGTGCCAGCAGTGGTAGTAGCGGGGGTTACAATGAGCAGTTCTTC
13,TRBV5-6,TRBJ2-5,NA,NA,CASSLRYQETQYF,TGTGCCAGCAGCTTACGGTACCAAGAGACCCAGTACTTC
15,TRBV7-3,TRBJ1-2,NA,TRBD1,CASSLTGTGNYGYTF,TGTGCCAGCAGCCTTACCGGGACAGGGAACTATGGCTACACCTTC
12,TRBV9,TRBJ2-3,NA,NA,CASSVGTNTQYF,TGTGCCAGCAGCGTAGGGACTAATACGCAGTATTTT
15,TRBV7-2,TRBJ2-7,NA,TRBD2,CASSFGLAGSYEQYF,TGTGCCAGCAGCTTCGGACTAGCGGGTTCCTACGAGCAGTACTTC
16,TRBV5-1,TRBJ2-6,NA,NA,CASSQDSSSGANVLTF,TGCGCCAGCAGTCAAGACTCGAGCTCTGGGGCCAACGTCCTGACTTTC
14,TRBV2,TRBJ1-1,NA,NA,CASSDWSPAAEAFF,TGTGCCAGCAGTGATTGGAGTCCCGCGGCTGAAGCTTTCTTT